Each of the 4 T cell receptor beta chains below was sequenced from the same sample in a study of CD8 T cells in ankylosing spondylitis. MiXCR, run by TCRdb on the 5' RACE reads, gives a single entry per CDR3 protein. The table has nearly 350,000 distinct CDR3 sequences, approximately 15% seen once. Sequencing input: blood, either unsorted or a sorted T cell fraction (not recorded which). The receptor source for this set is a male donor with ankylosing spondylitis or in good health (not recorded which).

The V call is TRBV12-3 or TRBV12-4, the J call TRBJ2-5, with 8 nucleotides matching TRBD1. The CDR3 covers 16 residues. The junction had 11 bases not matched to a gene; V was cut back by 6 bases and J by 2 bases. CDR3 sequence reads: CASSSRDRPPQETQYF. In DNA, the CDR3 is TGTGCCAGCAGCAGTAGGGACAGGCCACCGCAAGAGACCCAGTACTTC.

Ten or more counts support this clonotype. This chain links TRBV6-5 with TRBJ1-4; D gene unclear. The germline CDR1 and CDR2 sequences are MNHEY and SVGAGI. The V gene lost 10 bases and the J gene lost 6 bases, with 12 bases spanning the gap. The CDR3 length is 12 residues. CDR3 sequence: CATHTLDEKLFF. The CDR3 nucleotides read TGTGCCACCCATACTTTGGATGAAAAACTGTTTTTT.

The J gene is TRBJ2-2, the V gene TRBV5-1, with D possibly matching TRBD2 (6 bases). The germline V gene encodes CDR1 SGHRS and CDR2 YFSETQ. The CDR3 runs 13 residues. V dropped 7 bases and J dropped 5 bases, with 12 bases sitting between them. The CDR3 coding sequence is TGCGCCAGCGAGCTTGCGGGAACCGGGGAGCTGTTTTTT. This codes for CASELAGTGELFF.

This rearrangement joins TRBV20-1 to TRBJ1-1; D remains unclear. From germline, CDR1 is DFQATT and CDR2 SNEGSKA (reference sequence). The CDR3 extends over 13 amino acids. V lost 4 bases and J lost 0, with 9 bases in between. The chain's CDR3 is CSAIEGMNTEAFF. The CDR3 coding sequence is TGCAGTGCTATAGAGGGAATGAACACTGAAGCTTTCTTT.